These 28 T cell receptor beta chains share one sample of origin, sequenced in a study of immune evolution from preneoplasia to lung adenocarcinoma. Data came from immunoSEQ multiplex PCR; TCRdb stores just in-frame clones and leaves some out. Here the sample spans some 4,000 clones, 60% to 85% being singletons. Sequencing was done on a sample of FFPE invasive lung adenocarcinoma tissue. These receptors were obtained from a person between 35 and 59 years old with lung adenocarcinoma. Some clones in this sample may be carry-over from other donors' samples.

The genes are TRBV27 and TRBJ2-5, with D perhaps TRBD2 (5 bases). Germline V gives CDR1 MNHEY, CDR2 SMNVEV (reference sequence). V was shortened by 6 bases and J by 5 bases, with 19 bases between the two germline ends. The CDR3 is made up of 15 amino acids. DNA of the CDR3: TGTGCCAGCAGGTTGAGGGCCGCACGAGGGGAGACCCAGTACTTC. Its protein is CASRLRAARGETQYF.

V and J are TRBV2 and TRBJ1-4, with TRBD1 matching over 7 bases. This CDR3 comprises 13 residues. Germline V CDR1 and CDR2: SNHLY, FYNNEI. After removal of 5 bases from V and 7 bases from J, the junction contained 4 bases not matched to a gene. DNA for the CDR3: TGTGCCAGCAGTTACCAGGGGGTTGAAAAACTGTTTTTT. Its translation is CASSYQGVEKLFF.

In nucleotides, the CDR3 is TGTGCCAGCAGTGAAGCGCGGGCAGGCAATGAGCAGTTCTTC. It encodes CASSEARAGNEQFF. The chain recombines TRBV2 with TRBJ2-1; weak D call: TRBD2 (5 bases). Germline assignment: CDR1 SNHLY and CDR2 FYNNEI. This CDR3 spans 14 amino acids. With 0 bases removed from V and 6 bases from J, the gap between germline ends came to 9 bases.

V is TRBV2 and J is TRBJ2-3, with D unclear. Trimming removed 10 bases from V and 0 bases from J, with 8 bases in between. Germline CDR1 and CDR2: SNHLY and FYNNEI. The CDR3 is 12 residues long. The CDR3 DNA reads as TGTGCCAACGCCGCTAGCACAGATACGCAGTATTTT. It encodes CANAASTDTQYF.

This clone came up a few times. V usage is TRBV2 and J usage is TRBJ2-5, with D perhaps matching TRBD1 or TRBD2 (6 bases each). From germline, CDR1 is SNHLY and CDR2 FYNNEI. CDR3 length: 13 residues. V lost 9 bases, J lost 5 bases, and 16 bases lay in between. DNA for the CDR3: TGTGCCAGTACCAGGGGAGGAGCGGAGACCCAGTACTTC. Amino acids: CASTRGGAETQYF.

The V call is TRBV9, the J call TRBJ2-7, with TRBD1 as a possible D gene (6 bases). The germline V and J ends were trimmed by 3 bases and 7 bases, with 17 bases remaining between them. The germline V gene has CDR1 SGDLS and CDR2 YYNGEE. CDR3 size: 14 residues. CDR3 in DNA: TGTGCCAGCAGCGCCGGGACAAGTCCGGGGGAGCAGTACTTC. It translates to CASSAGTSPGEQYF.

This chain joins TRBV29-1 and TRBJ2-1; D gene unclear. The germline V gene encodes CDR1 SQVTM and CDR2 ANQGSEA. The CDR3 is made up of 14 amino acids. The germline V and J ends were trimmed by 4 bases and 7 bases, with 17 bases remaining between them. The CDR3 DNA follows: TGCAGCGTTGTTAGGTCTTTAGCCGGGAATGAGCAGTTCTTC. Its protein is CSVVRSLAGNEQFF.

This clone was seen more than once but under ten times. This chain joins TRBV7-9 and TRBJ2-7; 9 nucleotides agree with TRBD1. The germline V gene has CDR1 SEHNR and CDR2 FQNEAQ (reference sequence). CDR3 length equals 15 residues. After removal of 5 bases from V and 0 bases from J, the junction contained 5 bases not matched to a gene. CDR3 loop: CASSTGTGISYEQYF. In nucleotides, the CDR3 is TGTGCCAGCAGCACCGGGACAGGGATCTCCTACGAGCAGTACTTC. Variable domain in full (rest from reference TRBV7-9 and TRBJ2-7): DTGVSQNPRHKITKRGQNVTFRCDPISEHNRLYWYRQTLGQGPEFLTYFQNEAQLEKSRLLSDRFSAERPKGSFSTLEIQRTEQGDSAMYLCASSTGTGISYEQYFGPGTRLTVT.

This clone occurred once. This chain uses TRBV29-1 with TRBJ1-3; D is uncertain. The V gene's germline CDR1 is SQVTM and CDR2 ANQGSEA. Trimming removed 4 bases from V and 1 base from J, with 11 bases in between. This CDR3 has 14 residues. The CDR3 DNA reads TGCAGCGTTGTTCCCAATTCATCTGGAAACACCATATATTTT. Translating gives CSVVPNSSGNTIYF. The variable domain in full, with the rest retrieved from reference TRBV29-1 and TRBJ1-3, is SAVISQKPSRDICQRGTSLTIQCQVDSQVTMMFWYRQQPGQSLTLIATANQGSEATYESGFVIDKFPISRPNLTFSTLTVSNMSPEDSSIYLCSVVPNSSGNTIYFGEGSWLTVV.

The CDR3 region is CASSRQGANSPLHF. CDR3 in DNA: TGTGCCAGCTCACGACAGGGGGCGAATTCACCCCTCCACTTT. V and J are TRBV18 and TRBJ1-6, with 10 nucleotides matching TRBD1. CDR1 and CDR2 from the germline V gene are KGHSH and LQKENI. With 4 bases clipped from V and 7 bases from J, the junction kept 1 base outside the gene matches. This CDR3 region has 14 residues.

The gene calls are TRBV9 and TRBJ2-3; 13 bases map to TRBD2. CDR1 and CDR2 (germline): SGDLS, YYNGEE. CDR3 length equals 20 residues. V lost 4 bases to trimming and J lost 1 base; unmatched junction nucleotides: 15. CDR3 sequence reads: CASSLTSGRLITLGTDTQYF. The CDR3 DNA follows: TGTGCCAGCAGCTTGACTAGCGGGAGGTTAATAACACTTGGCACAGATACGCAGTATTTT.

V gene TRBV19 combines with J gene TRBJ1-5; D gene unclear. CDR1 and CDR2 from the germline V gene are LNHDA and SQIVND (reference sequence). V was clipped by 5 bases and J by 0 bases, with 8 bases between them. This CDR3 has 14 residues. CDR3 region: CASSLQYSNQPQHF. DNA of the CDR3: TGTGCCAGTAGTCTACAATATAGCAATCAGCCCCAGCATTTT.

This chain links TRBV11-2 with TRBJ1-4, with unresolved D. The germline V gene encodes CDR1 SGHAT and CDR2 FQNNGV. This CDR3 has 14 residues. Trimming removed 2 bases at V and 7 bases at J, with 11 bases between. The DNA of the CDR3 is TGTGCCAGCAGCTTATCACCCTTTCCTGAAAAACTGTTTTTT. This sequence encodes CASSLSPFPEKLFF.

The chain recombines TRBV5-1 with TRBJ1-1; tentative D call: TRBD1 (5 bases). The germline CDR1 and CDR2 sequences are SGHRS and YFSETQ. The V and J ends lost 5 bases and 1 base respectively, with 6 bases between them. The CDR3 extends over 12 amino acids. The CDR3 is CASSTGNTEAFF. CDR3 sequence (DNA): TGCGCCAGCAGTACAGGGAACACTGAAGCTTTCTTT.

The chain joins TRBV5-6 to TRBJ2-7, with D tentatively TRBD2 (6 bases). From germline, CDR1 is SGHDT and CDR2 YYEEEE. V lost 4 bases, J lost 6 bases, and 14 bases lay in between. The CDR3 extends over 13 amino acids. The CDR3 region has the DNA TGTGCCAGCAGCGGGGGGATTAATCGCGAGCAGTACTTC. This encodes CASSGGINREQYF. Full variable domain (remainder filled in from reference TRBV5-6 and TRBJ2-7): DAGVTQSPTHLIKTRGQQVTLRCSPKSGHDTVSWYQQALGQGPQFIFQYYEEEERQRGNFPDRFSGHQFPNYSSELNVNALLLGDSALYLCASSGGINREQYFGPGTRLTVT.

For the CDR3, the DNA is TGTGCCAGCTCACCCTCGGCGACAGATTCGCAGCGTGGCTACACCTTC. Amino acids: CASSPSATDSQRGYTF. The rearrangement uses TRBV18 and TRBJ1-2; maybe TRBD1 (5 bases). This CDR3 spans 16 amino acids. Germline assignment: CDR1 KGHSH and CDR2 LQKENI. V was shortened by 3 bases and J by 7 bases, with 21 bases between the two germline ends.

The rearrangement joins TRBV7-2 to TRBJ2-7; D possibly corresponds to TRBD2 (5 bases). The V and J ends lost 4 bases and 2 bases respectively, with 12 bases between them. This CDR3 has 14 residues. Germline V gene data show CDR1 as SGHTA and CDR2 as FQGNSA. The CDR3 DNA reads TGTGCCAGCAGCTCTGGACTGGGAACCTACGAGCAGTACTTC. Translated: CASSSGLGTYEQYF.

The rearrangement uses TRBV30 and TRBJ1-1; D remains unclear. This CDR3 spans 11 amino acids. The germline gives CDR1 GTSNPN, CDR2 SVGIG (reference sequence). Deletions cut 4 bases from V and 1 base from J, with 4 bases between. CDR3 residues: CAWNSNTEAFF. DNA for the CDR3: TGTGCCTGGAACTCGAACACTGAAGCTTTCTTT.

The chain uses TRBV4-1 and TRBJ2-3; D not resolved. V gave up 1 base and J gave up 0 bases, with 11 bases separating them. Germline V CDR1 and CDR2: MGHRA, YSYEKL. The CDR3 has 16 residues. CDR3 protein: CASSQGSGSSTDTQYF. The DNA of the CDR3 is TGCGCCAGCAGCCAAGGCAGTGGCTCTAGCACAGATACGCAGTATTTT.

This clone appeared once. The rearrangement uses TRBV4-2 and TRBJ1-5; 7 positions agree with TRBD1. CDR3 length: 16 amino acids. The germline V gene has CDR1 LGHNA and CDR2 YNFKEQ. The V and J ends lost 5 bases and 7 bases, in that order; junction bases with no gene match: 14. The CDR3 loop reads CASSVARGQAPQPQHF. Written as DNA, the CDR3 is TGTGCCAGCAGCGTCGCACGTGGACAGGCCCCGCAGCCCCAGCATTTT.

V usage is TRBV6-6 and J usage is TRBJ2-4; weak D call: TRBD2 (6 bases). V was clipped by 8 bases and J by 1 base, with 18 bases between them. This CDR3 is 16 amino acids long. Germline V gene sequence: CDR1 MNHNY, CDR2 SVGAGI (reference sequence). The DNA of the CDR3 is TGTGCCAGCGATCGGGGCGCGGGGATGGCCAAAAACATTCAGTACTTC. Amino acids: CASDRGAGMAKNIQYF.

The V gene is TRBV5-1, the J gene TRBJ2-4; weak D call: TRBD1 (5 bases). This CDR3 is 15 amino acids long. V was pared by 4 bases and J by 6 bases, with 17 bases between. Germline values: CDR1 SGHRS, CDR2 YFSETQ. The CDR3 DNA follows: TGCGCCAGCAGCCCCTCAGGGTCTCTTACAAACATTCAGTACTTC. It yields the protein CASSPSGSLTNIQYF.

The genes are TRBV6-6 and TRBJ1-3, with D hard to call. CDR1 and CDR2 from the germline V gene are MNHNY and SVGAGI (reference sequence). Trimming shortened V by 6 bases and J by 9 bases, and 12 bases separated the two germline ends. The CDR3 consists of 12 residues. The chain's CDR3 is CASRPAEGTIYF. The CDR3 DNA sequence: TGTGCCAGCAGGCCCGCTGAGGGCACCATATATTTT.

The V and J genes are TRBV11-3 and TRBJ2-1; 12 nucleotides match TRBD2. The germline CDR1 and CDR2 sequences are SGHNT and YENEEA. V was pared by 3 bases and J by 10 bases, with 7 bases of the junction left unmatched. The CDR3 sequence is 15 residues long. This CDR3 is CASSLSLAGGPEQFF. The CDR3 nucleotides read TGTGCCAGCAGCTTGTCCCTAGCGGGAGGGCCGGAGCAGTTCTTC.

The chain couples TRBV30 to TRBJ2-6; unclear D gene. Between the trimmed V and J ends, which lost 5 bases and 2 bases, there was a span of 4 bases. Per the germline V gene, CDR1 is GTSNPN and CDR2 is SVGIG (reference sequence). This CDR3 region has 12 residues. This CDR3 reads CAWVTGANVLTF. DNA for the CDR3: TGTGCCTGGGTTACTGGGGCCAACGTCCTGACTTTC.

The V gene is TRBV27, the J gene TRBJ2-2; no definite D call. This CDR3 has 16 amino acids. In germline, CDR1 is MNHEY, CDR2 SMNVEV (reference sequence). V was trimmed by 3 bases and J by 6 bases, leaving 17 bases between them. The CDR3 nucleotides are TGTGCCAGCAGTTTTGGTACCCAGCCCCTATCCGGGGAGCTGTTTTTT. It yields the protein CASSFGTQPLSGELFF.

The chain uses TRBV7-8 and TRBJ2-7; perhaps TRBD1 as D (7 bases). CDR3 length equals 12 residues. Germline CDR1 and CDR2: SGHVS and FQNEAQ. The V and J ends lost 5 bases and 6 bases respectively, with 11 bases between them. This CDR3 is CASSLQGGEQYF. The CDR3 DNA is TGTGCCAGCAGCCTGCAGGGGGGCGAGCAGTACTTC.

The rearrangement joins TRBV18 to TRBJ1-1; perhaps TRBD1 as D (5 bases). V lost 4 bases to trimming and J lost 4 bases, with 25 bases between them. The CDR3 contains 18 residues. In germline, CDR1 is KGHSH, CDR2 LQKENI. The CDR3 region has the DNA TGTGCCAGCTCACTTCACGAGTTACAGCGGATTGGGGCCACTGAAGCTTTCTTT. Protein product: CASSLHELQRIGATEAFF.